This entry lists 19 T cell receptor beta chains sequenced from one sample in a study of blood T cell repertoires in COVID-19 (dated by TCRdb to 2018 to 2021). To prepare the library, the immunoSEQ multiplex PCR assay was applied. TCRdb mirrors the immuneACCESS table, restricted to in-frame sequences. Some clones are absent from its copies; in checked studies, under half trace to an unresolved V gene, and the reason for the others is unknown. Recorded for this sample are approximately 480,000 clones; about 90% of them occurred a single time. The ten largest clones represent about 0.75% of the sample. The sample taken for sequencing was PBMCs or T cells enriched from blood (not recorded which). Every receptor here comes from a young woman who had recovered from COVID-19.

The V gene is TRBV19, the J gene TRBJ2-7; possible D gene TRBD1, 6 bases. This CDR3 has 13 amino acids. V was clipped by 3 bases and J by 4 bases, with 10 bases between them. The V gene's germline CDR1 is LNHDA and CDR2 SQIVND (reference sequence). The CDR3 coding sequence is TGTGCCAGTAGTATTGGACAGCAATACGAGCAGTACTTC. It is translated as CASSIGQQYEQYF.

The rearrangement joins TRBV6-1 to TRBJ1-2, with D maybe TRBD1 (6 bases). Deletions cut 3 bases from V and 7 bases from J, with 12 bases between. The CDR3 sequence is 13 residues long. Germline values: CDR1 MNHNS, CDR2 SASEGT. CDR3 nucleotides: TGTGCCAGCAGTGACGGGGGGCGGGCTGGCTACACCTTC. Encoded protein: CASSDGGRAGYTF.

The chain carries TRBV28 and TRBJ1-2; tentatively, D is TRBD1 (6 bases). Germline CDR1 is MDHEN and CDR2 is SYDVKM. The CDR3 contains 11 residues. Trimming removed 3 bases from V and 9 bases from J, with 8 bases in between. CDR3 nucleotide sequence: TGTGCCAGCAGTTTTACAGGGAGCTACACCTTC. Its translation: CASSFTGSYTF.

The chain employs TRBV6-5 and TRBJ1-5, with D hard to call. This CDR3 is built from 12 residues. V shed 6 bases and J shed 11 bases, with 14 bases lying between them. Per germline, CDR1 MNHEY and CDR2 SVGAGI. This CDR3 reads CASRGYSGAQHF. The CDR3 region has the DNA TGTGCCAGCAGGGGCTATTCGGGAGCCCAGCATTTT.

This rearrangement joins TRBV5-1 to TRBJ2-1; 7 nucleotides line up with TRBD2. V lost 4 bases and J lost 3; bases outside the gene matches: 1. The CDR3 is 13 amino acids. The V gene's germline CDR1 is SGHRS and CDR2 YFSETQ. CDR3 region: CASSRTSYNEQFF. CDR3 nucleotide sequence: TGCGCCAGCAGCAGGACTAGCTACAATGAGCAGTTCTTC.

V and J are TRBV19 and TRBJ1-4; 7 bases map to TRBD1. V gave up 1 base and J gave up 8 bases; unmatched junction bases: 7. Germline V gene lookup returns CDR1 LNHDA and CDR2 SQIVND (reference sequence). CDR3 length: 15 residues. The CDR3 protein is CASSIGTGQEEKLFF. The CDR3 nucleotides read TGTGCCAGTAGTATAGGGACAGGACAAGAGGAAAAACTGTTTTTT.

The rearrangement links TRBV15 to TRBJ2-6; D is unresolved. V was trimmed by 5 bases and J by 4 bases, leaving 6 bases between them. The CDR3 loop spans 13 amino acids. Germline V lookup: CDR1 LNHNV, CDR2 YYDKDF (reference sequence). This CDR3 reads CATSPQGANVLTF. The CDR3 DNA follows: TGTGCCACCAGCCCTCAGGGGGCCAACGTCCTGACTTTC.

This sequence joins TRBV2 and TRBJ1-4; 10 bases map to TRBD1. Trimming at V came to 4 bases and at J to 5 bases, leaving 4 bases not matched to a gene. CDR1 is SNHLY, CDR2 FYNNEI, per germline. The CDR3 loop spans 15 amino acids. The CDR3 loop reads CASSGRDRGNEKLFF. CDR3 coding DNA: TGTGCCAGCAGTGGCCGGGACAGGGGAAATGAAAAACTGTTTTTT.

The rearrangement uses TRBV7-9 and TRBJ2-7; TRBD1 matches at 8 bases. V gave up 5 bases and J gave up 6 bases; unmatched junction bases: 3. The CDR3 covers 12 residues. CDR1 and CDR2 from the germline V gene are SEHNR and FQNEAQ (reference sequence). This CDR3 reads CASSRQGCEQYF. The CDR3 DNA sequence: TGTGCCAGCAGCAGACAGGGGTGCGAGCAGTACTTC.

This clone occurred a few times. J is TRBJ2-1 and V is TRBV28; possibly TRBD1 for D (6 bases). Germline V gene lookup returns CDR1 MDHEN and CDR2 SYDVKM. Trimming pared 6 bases from V and 2 bases from J, leaving 17 bases between. The CDR3 consists of 16 residues. The CDR3 reads CASSSTTRGTYNEQFF. CDR3 DNA sequence: TGTGCCAGCAGCTCGACAACCAGGGGTACCTACAATGAGCAGTTCTTC.

This chain uses TRBV29-1 with TRBJ2-3; possibly TRBD2 for D (7 bases). CDR1 is SQVTM and CDR2 is ANQGSEA in the germline V gene. Trimming removed 2 bases at V and 8 bases at J, with 11 bases between. The length of the CDR3 is 12 residues. CDR3 residues: CSVEWGGLTQYF. In DNA form, the CDR3 reads TGCAGCGTTGAATGGGGGGGGCTTACGCAGTATTTT.

The chain couples TRBV5-1 to TRBJ2-5, with TRBD2 matching over 15 bases. The V segment lost 7 bases and the J segment 4 bases; nucleotides outside the gene matches: 11. This CDR3 comprises 17 residues. Looked up from germline, CDR1 is SGHRS and CDR2 is YFSETQ. CDR3 amino acids: CASGRTSGGAEGETQYF. The CDR3 nucleotides read TGCGCCAGCGGTAGGACTAGCGGGGGGGCCGAGGGAGAGACCCAGTACTTC.

J is TRBJ2-7 and V is TRBV27, with D maybe TRBD1 (6 bases). The CDR3 consists of 15 residues. Germline V gives CDR1 MNHEY, CDR2 SMNVEV (reference sequence). V shed 5 bases and J shed 3 bases, with 17 bases lying between them. In DNA form, the CDR3 reads TGTGCCAGCAGTCCCACAGGGAACGATCGCTACGAGCAGTACTTC. This translates into CASSPTGNDRYEQYF.

The CDR3 protein is CASSSPGQGTPEAFF. The CDR3 nucleotides read TGTGCCAGCAGCTCCCCGGGACAGGGTACCCCTGAAGCTTTCTTT. V gene TRBV5-6 combines with J gene TRBJ1-1; 9 bases agree with TRBD1. The germline V gene has CDR1 SGHDT and CDR2 YYEEEE. The CDR3 covers 15 residues. With V trimmed by 3 bases and J by 6 bases, 9 bases remained unmatched.

V usage is TRBV11-2 and J usage is TRBJ2-7; 7 bases align to TRBD2. The length of the CDR3 is 13 residues. The V segment lost 3 bases and the J segment 6 bases; nucleotides outside the gene matches: 5. Germline-derived CDR1 and CDR2 are SGHAT and FQNNGV. The CDR3 reads CASSLTGGPEQYF. CDR3 nucleotides: TGTGCCAGCAGCTTGACGGGGGGTCCCGAGCAGTACTTC.

The chain couples TRBV18 to TRBJ1-2, with a possible D match to TRBD1 (6 bases). Germline V gene data show CDR1 as KGHSH and CDR2 as LQKENI. V was pared by 0 bases and J by 7 bases, with 18 bases between. CDR3 length equals 16 residues. CDR3 bases: TGTGCCAGCTCACCACCGTCCCGAAGACAGGATAGTGGCTACACCTTC. Translated, it gives CASSPPSRRQDSGYTF.

A remark on this clone: Compared with germline, one end of the junction differs, possibly owing to a read error. The chain links TRBV11-2 to TRBJ2-1; maybe TRBD1 (6 bases). Germline V lookup: CDR1 SGHAT, CDR2 FQNNGV. The CDR3 contains 13 residues. The CDR3 coding sequence is TGTGCCAGCAGCTTAGTACCCGGACAGCCGGGACTCTTC. Protein sequence: CASSLVPGQPGLF.

This chain connects TRBV30 to TRBJ1-5, with D possibly being TRBD1 (6 bases). Germline lookup yields CDR1 GTSNPN and CDR2 SVGIG (reference sequence). Trimming left V 1 base short and J 3 bases short, with 16 bases between. The CDR3 totals 16 residues. The CDR3 reads CAWSGGTPVNNQPQHF. CDR3 sequence (DNA): TGTGCCTGGAGTGGGGGGACACCTGTTAACAATCAGCCCCAGCATTTT.

The chain carries TRBV18 and TRBJ1-4; 8 nucleotides match TRBD1. This CDR3 comprises 16 residues. V gave up 4 bases and J gave up 0 bases; unmatched junction bases: 4. Germline V gene lookup returns CDR1 KGHSH and CDR2 LQKENI. CDR3 nucleotide sequence: TGTGCCAGCTCACGGGGACAGGCTCCAACTAATGAAAAACTGTTTTTT. Translating gives CASSRGQAPTNEKLFF.